This T cell receptor (beta chain) stems from a study of OX40 agonist ivuxolimab in advanced cancers. Study at large: With ivuxolimab, an agonistic anti-OX40 (CD134) antibody, patients were treated. Ivuxolimab, which patients received intravenously every 2 weeks, was dosed at 0.01 to 10 mg/kg. Melanoma, hepatocellular carcinoma, head and neck or renal cell cancer occurred in dose-escalation patients.

Blood draws occurred at baseline, cycle 4 day 1, and cycle 7 day 1. TCRdb keeps only in-frame clones here, not all; method: immunoSEQ multiplex PCR. The top ten hold about 11% of the sample, which has about 84,000 clones, around 94% seen once. Looked up from germline, CDR1 is LGHNA and CDR2 is YNFKEQ. V lost 0 bases to trimming and J lost 2 bases; unmatched junction nucleotides: 10. This CDR3 region has 17 residues. V gene TRBV4-2 combines with J gene TRBJ2-7; 7 bases align to TRBD2. The sequences come from CD4+ or CD8+ T cells sorted from blood, collected in a trial of the OX40 agonist ivuxolimab. The clonotype comes from an adult with an advanced solid tumor such as melanoma, head and neck, liver or kidney cancer. CDR3 bases: TGTGCCAGCAGCCAAGATACATCGCTAGCGGCAACCTACGAGCAGTACTTC. Protein product: CASSQDTSLAATYEQYF.